The subject of this entry is one T cell receptor beta chain. Its antigen is not identified. The record originates from a study of T-cell memory formation after mild COVID-19. Trimming removed 4 bases at V and 0 bases at J, with 9 bases between. The germline gives CDR1 LGHDT, CDR2 YNNKEL (reference sequence). There are 14 residues in the CDR3. General study results and limits: Largely, contracting CD4+ clones fell within CM and EM, and contracting CD8+ clones within EMRA. The authors did not confirm SARS-CoV-2 specificity of second-wave clones peaking day 37. Some SARS-CoV-2-responding clones were already detected in memory before infection.

TCRdb processed the 5' RACE reads anew with MiXCR; each CDR3 protein has one entry. The table records about 150,000 distinct CDR3 sequences, under 15% of them present only once. The TCR was taken from a young man who had mild COVID-19 (a few samples of this study predate the infection). Cell type and time point are not known. Sequenced sample: PBMCs or a T cell subset sorted from them (not recorded which). This chain connects TRBV3-1 to TRBJ1-1; the D is unclear. The CDR3 sequence is CASSLQHLNTEAFF. In nucleotides, the CDR3 is TGTGCCAGCAGCCTCCAGCATTTGAACACTGAAGCTTTCTTT.